These 23 T cell receptor beta chains were all obtained from the same sample, sequenced in a study of STAT3 mutations in large granular lymphocyte leukemia. Points from the study as a whole: At least one immunodominant TCR beta clonotype appeared in every T-cell large granular lymphocyte leukemia patient.

Sequencing was performed with immunoSEQ multiplex PCR; in TCRdb, only in-frame clones are kept and a portion is missing. This sample has 35,000 to 50,000 clones; approximately 78% occur once, and the top ten carry around 0.39%. For these TCRs, the target antigens are not known. The sample taken for sequencing was PBMCs. The source is a human donor with T large granular lymphocyte leukemia. Some clones in this sample may be carry-over from other donors' samples.

The DNA of the CDR3 is TGTGCCAGCAGTCGCCGGGGGGAGTCACCCCTCCACTTT. The encoded protein is CASSRRGESPLHF. The chain joins TRBV27 to TRBJ1-6; tentatively, D is TRBD1 (5 bases). The germline gives CDR1 MNHEY, CDR2 SMNVEV (reference sequence). The CDR3 spans 13 residues. Trimming shortened V by 5 bases and J by 10 bases, and 12 bases separated the two germline ends.

The genes are TRBV7-2 and TRBJ2-1; 7 bases are shared with TRBD1. The CDR3 spans 16 residues. V shed 5 bases, J shed 4 bases, and the junction held 11 bases outside the gene matches. Germline CDR1 reads SGHTA; CDR2 reads FQGNSA. The CDR3 here is CASSEETGKGYNEQFF. The CDR3 DNA reads as TGTGCCAGCAGCGAAGAGACAGGGAAGGGGTACAATGAGCAGTTCTTC.

Here the CDR3 DNA reads TGTGCCAGCAGCGGGACAGGGGGCGTCGATAATTCACCCCTCCACTTT. Residues: CASSGTGGVDNSPLHF. J is TRBJ1-6 and V is TRBV5-4, with 12 nucleotides matching TRBD1. The CDR3 loop spans 16 amino acids. Germline loops: CDR1 SGHNT, CDR2 YYREEE (reference sequence). J gave up 5 bases and V 4 bases, and 4 bases lay outside the gene matches.

This sequence joins TRBV5-1 and TRBJ2-5, with D possibly being TRBD2 (5 bases). Germline V gene lookup returns CDR1 SGHRS and CDR2 YFSETQ. This CDR3 spans 14 amino acids. Trimming took off 4 bases at V and 1 base at J, with 11 bases between the two ends. CDR3 DNA sequence: TGCGCCAGCAGCCGCCCCGGGGTCCAAGAGACCCAGTACTTC. Translating gives CASSRPGVQETQYF.

The chain joins TRBV5-4 to TRBJ2-3, with a weak D call TRBD2 (6 bases). Trimming shortened V by 8 bases and J by 6 bases, and 19 bases separated the two germline ends. This CDR3 has 14 residues. The germline CDR1 and CDR2 sequences are SGHNT and YYREEE (reference sequence). CDR3 sequence (DNA): TGTGCCAGTAGGTGGGGGGAAGGGGTTGATACGCAGTATTTT. Its translation is CASRWGEGVDTQYF.

CDR3 nucleotide sequence: TGTGCCAGTAGTAACCCTGGACGGCGGGGGAACGGCTACACCTTC. This codes for CASSNPGRRGNGYTF. The V gene is TRBV19, the J gene TRBJ1-2; perhaps TRBD1 as D (5 bases). Between the trimmed V and J ends, which lost 4 bases and 8 bases, there was a span of 20 bases. Per the germline V gene, CDR1 is LNHDA and CDR2 is SQIVND (reference sequence). The CDR3 consists of 15 residues.

This clone has only a few counts. This sequence joins TRBV7-9 and TRBJ2-1; 9 nucleotides line up with TRBD2. The CDR3 has 15 residues. The germline gives CDR1 SEHNR, CDR2 FQNEAQ (reference sequence). V was clipped by 5 bases and J by 6 bases; unmatched bases: 8. The CDR3 sequence: CASSLGTSSLNEQFF. CDR3 DNA: TGTGCCAGCAGCCTCGGGACTAGCTCGCTCAATGAGCAGTTCTTC. Variable domain in full (rest from reference TRBV7-9 and TRBJ2-1): DTGVSQNPRHKITKRGQNVTFRCDPISEHNRLYWYRQTLGQGPEFLTYFQNEAQLEKSRLLSDRFSAERPKGSFSTLEIQRTEQGDSAMYLCASSLGTSSLNEQFFGPGTRLTVL.

J is TRBJ2-7 and V is TRBV10-3; 7 positions match TRBD2. CDR1 is ENHRY, CDR2 SYGVKD, per germline. The CDR3 is made up of 14 amino acids. J gave up 2 bases and V 4 bases, and 5 bases lay outside the gene matches. The CDR3 loop reads CAISGSGTPYEQYF. DNA of the CDR3: TGTGCCATCAGTGGAAGCGGGACCCCCTACGAGCAGTACTTC.

This clone was picked up a small number of times. CDR3 nucleotide sequence: TGTGCCAGCAGGGTGTGGAACACTGAAGCTTTCTTT. Translation: CASRVWNTEAFF. The chain couples TRBV6-1 to TRBJ1-1; D is unclear. The length of the CDR3 is 12 residues. The V and J ends lost 6 bases and 1 base respectively, with 6 bases between them. From germline, CDR1 is MNHNS and CDR2 SASEGT.

The chain uses TRBV9 and TRBJ1-1; tentative D call: TRBD1 (6 bases). Germline lookup yields CDR1 SGDLS and CDR2 YYNGEE. The CDR3 has 15 amino acids. V lost 0 bases and J 5 bases, leaving 14 bases between the germline ends. The CDR3 sequence is CASSVGGIGGTEAFF. The CDR3 DNA reads TGTGCCAGCAGCGTAGGGGGGATAGGGGGTACTGAAGCTTTCTTT.

The chain combines TRBV19 with TRBJ1-2; D possibly corresponds to TRBD1 (6 bases). Germline V gene lookup returns CDR1 LNHDA and CDR2 SQIVND (reference sequence). This CDR3 contains 15 residues. Between the trimmed V and J ends, which lost 5 bases and 3 bases, there was a span of 16 bases. The CDR3 nucleotides read TGTGCCAGTAGTCCTCCCCAGGGGACTCACTATGGCTACACCTTC. Translating gives CASSPPQGTHYGYTF.

The chain has TRBV30 and TRBJ2-7, with D perhaps being TRBD1 or TRBD2 (5 bases each). Germline CDR1 GTSNPN, CDR2 SVGIG (reference sequence). With 1 base removed from V and 5 bases from J, the gap between germline ends came to 15 bases. The CDR3 extends over 14 amino acids. CDR3 bases: TGTGCCTGGAGTGGCGAATCGTGGGGGAACGAGCAGTACTTC. It yields the protein CAWSGESWGNEQYF.

This sequence joins TRBV6-5 and TRBJ2-7; D unclear. CDR3 size: 14 residues. Germline V gene data show CDR1 as MNHEY and CDR2 as SVGAGI. V shed 7 bases and J shed 0 bases, with 13 bases lying between them. CDR3 residues: CASTPRGDSYEQYF. The CDR3 region has the DNA TGTGCCAGCACCCCTAGAGGAGACTCCTACGAGCAGTACTTC.

V and J are TRBV5-5 and TRBJ1-6, with 11 bases aligning to TRBD1. Trimming at V came to 4 bases and at J to 6 bases, leaving 3 bases not matched to a gene. Germline CDR1 reads SGHKS; CDR2 reads YYEKEE (reference sequence). This CDR3 comprises 15 residues. As DNA, the CDR3 is TGTGCCAGCAGCGTCGGGACAGGGGGTAATTCACCCCTCCACTTT. The encoded protein is CASSVGTGGNSPLHF.

This chain connects TRBV27 to TRBJ1-2; perhaps TRBD1 as D (5 bases). CDR1 is MNHEY, CDR2 SMNVEV, per germline (reference sequence). The germline V and J ends were trimmed by 0 bases and 5 bases, with 16 bases remaining between them. The CDR3 contains 16 residues. CDR3: CASSLSFGGIQYGYTF. In DNA, the CDR3 is TGTGCCAGCAGTTTATCGTTTGGGGGGATCCAGTATGGCTACACCTTC.

This clone appeared a single time. V and J are TRBV5-8 and TRBJ1-5; D unresolved. Germline values: CDR1 SGHTS, CDR2 YDEGEE. The CDR3 loop spans 16 amino acids. Trimming shortened V by 0 bases and J by 2 bases, and 12 bases separated the two germline ends. As DNA, the CDR3 is TGTGCCAGCAGCTTGGACCGGGGTCAGGGCAATCAGCCCCAGCATTTT. Translation: CASSLDRGQGNQPQHF.

The chain has TRBV27 and TRBJ1-2; unclear D gene. The CDR3 spans 12 residues. V gave up 4 bases and J gave up 4 bases, with 7 bases separating them. From germline, CDR1 is MNHEY and CDR2 SMNVEV (reference sequence). As DNA, the CDR3 is TGTGCCAGCAGTTCAGGACCCTATGGCTACACCTTC. It codes for CASSSGPYGYTF.

This clone showed up just a few times. This chain uses TRBV29-1 with TRBJ2-3; D is possibly TRBD2 (6 bases). Between the trimmed V and J ends, which lost 3 bases and 3 bases, there was a span of 13 bases. CDR3 length equals 14 residues. Germline CDR1 and CDR2: SQVTM and ANQGSEA. For the CDR3, the DNA is TGCAGCGTTGAGTTGGAGGGTCAAACAGATACGCAGTATTTT. Protein: CSVELEGQTDTQYF.

This clone showed up just once. This sequence joins TRBV18 and TRBJ2-7; TRBD2 is a possible D gene (5 bases). Trimming cost V 5 bases and J 2 bases, with 13 bases left between them. This CDR3 is 14 amino acids long. Germline assignment: CDR1 KGHSH and CDR2 LQKENI. The CDR3 nucleotides read TGTGCCAGCTCATCCCAAACGGGAACCTACGAGCAGTACGTC. It encodes CASSSQTGTYEQYV.

The rearrangement joins TRBV10-3 to TRBJ2-5, with TRBD1 matching over 7 bases. With V trimmed by 8 bases and J by 0 bases, 0 bases remained unmatched. Germline V gene data show CDR1 as ENHRY and CDR2 as SYGVKD. The CDR3 is made up of 12 amino acids. This CDR3 is CAIGQDQETQYF. In nucleotides, the CDR3 is TGTGCCATCGGACAGGACCAAGAGACCCAGTACTTC.

The rearrangement joins TRBV4-1 to TRBJ2-5; 9 nucleotides align to TRBD2. Looked up from germline, CDR1 is MGHRA and CDR2 is YSYEKL. V lost 2 bases to trimming and J lost 4 bases; unmatched junction nucleotides: 11. This CDR3 region has 17 residues. CDR3 loop: CASSQTGTSSYRETQYF. CDR3 sequence (DNA): TGCGCCAGCAGCCAAACCGGGACTAGCAGTTATCGAGAGACCCAGTACTTC.

This clone was seen once. This chain connects TRBV19 to TRBJ1-5; 7 nucleotides agree with TRBD1. Trimming cost V 7 bases and J 3 bases; bases outside gene matches: 6. The CDR3 consists of 14 residues. Germline V gene lookup returns CDR1 LNHDA and CDR2 SQIVND (reference sequence). The CDR3 DNA sequence: TGTGCCAGTACCATGACAGGGTCCAATCAGCCCCAGCATTTT. It is translated as CASTMTGSNQPQHF.

V is TRBV4-2 and J is TRBJ2-3; weak D call: TRBD2 (5 bases). V lost 1 base and J lost 1, with 6 bases in between. The CDR3 extends over 14 amino acids. Germline CDR1 and CDR2: LGHNA and YNFKEQ. The CDR3 region has the DNA TGTGCCAGCAGCCAAGCCGGGGGCACAGATACGCAGTATTTT. Translating gives CASSQAGGTDTQYF.